The 27 T cell receptor beta chains below all came from one sample that was sequenced in a study of human T cells and chemical hapten exposure. One entry per CDR3 protein, called by TCRdb with MiXCR from the RACE reads. Of approximately 160,000 distinct CDR3 sequences in the sample, approximately 30% are singletons; the top ten hold around 2.3%. As to time point: patch test 3, about 24 weeks after DPC sensitization. Treatment denoted: therapeutic diphenylcyclopropenone sensitization with weekly scalp DPC. This sample comprised whole blood, obtained in connection with sensitization to the hapten diphenylcyclopropenone (DPC). Receptors were obtained from a woman younger than 30 with alopecia areata. Some clones in this sample may be carry-over from other donors' samples.

This clonotype has a handful of counts. The V gene is TRBV15, the J gene TRBJ2-5; 9 positions match TRBD1. The CDR3 loop spans 15 amino acids. J lost 5 bases, V lost 5 bases, and 9 bases had no gene match. The germline V gene has CDR1 LNHNV and CDR2 YYDKDF (reference sequence). CDR3 coding DNA: TGTGCCACCAGCGGAACGACAGGGGGATCTGAGACCCAGTACTTC. Amino acid sequence: CATSGTTGGSETQYF. Combining the CDR3 with reference TRBV15 and TRBJ2-5 gives the whole variable domain DAMVIQNPRYQVTQFGKPVTLSCSQTLNHNVMYWYQQKSSQAPKLLFHYYDKDFNNEADTPDNFQSRRPNTSFCFLDIRSPGLGDTAMYLCATSGTTGGSETQYFGPGTRLLVL.

This chain uses TRBV20-1 with TRBJ1-5; D perhaps matches TRBD1 (5 bases). Germline CDR1 and CDR2: DFQATT and SNEGSKA (reference sequence). The CDR3 loop spans 12 amino acids. The ends were cut back, 7 bases at V and 3 bases at J, with 10 bases in the middle. DNA for the CDR3: TGCAGTGTGTTGGGGGTCAATCAGCCCCAGCATTTT. It translates to CSVLGVNQPQHF.

This clonotype appeared a few times. This rearrangement joins TRBV10-3 to TRBJ2-3; 7 positions match TRBD2. Trimming at V came to 3 bases and at J to 2 bases, leaving 2 bases not matched to a gene. Germline-derived CDR1 and CDR2 are ENHRY and SYGVKD. The CDR3 spans 14 residues. CDR3 residues: CAISEAGNTDTQYF. CDR3 coding DNA: TGTGCCATCAGTGAAGCGGGGAACACAGATACGCAGTATTTT.

The rearrangement uses TRBV24-1 and TRBJ2-3; D is unresolved. The CDR3 is made up of 13 amino acids. Deletions cut 3 bases from V and 6 bases from J, with 9 bases between. CDR1 KGHDR and CDR2 SFDVKD come from the germline V gene. The CDR3 protein is CATSDMKTDTQYF. In nucleotides, the CDR3 is TGTGCCACCAGTGATATGAAAACGGATACGCAGTATTTT.

This clonotype was seen a few times. The CDR3 sequence is CASSPRGGGFYNSPLHF. CDR3 nucleotides: TGTGCCAGCTCACCACGAGGTGGGGGGTTTTATAATTCACCCCTCCACTTT. The rearrangement uses TRBV18 and TRBJ1-6; possibly TRBD1 for D (5 bases). Between the trimmed V and J ends, which lost 1 base and 4 bases, there was a span of 14 bases. Germline loops: CDR1 KGHSH, CDR2 LQKENI. The CDR3 totals 17 residues.

This clonotype was observed a few times. The chain combines TRBV29-1 with TRBJ2-7; 10 bases line up with TRBD2. Trimming at V came to 4 bases and at J to 4 bases, leaving 7 bases not matched to a gene. Looked up from germline, CDR1 is SQVTM and CDR2 is ANQGSEA. The CDR3 extends over 14 amino acids. The CDR3 protein is CSVALAGETYEQYF. CDR3 bases: TGCAGCGTTGCCCTAGCGGGAGAAACATACGAGCAGTACTTC.

The chain is built from TRBV5-1 and TRBJ1-2; D perhaps matches TRBD1 (5 bases). V dropped 0 bases and J dropped 1 base, with 7 bases sitting between them. The CDR3 extends over 14 amino acids. In germline, CDR1 is SGHRS, CDR2 YFSETQ. The CDR3: CASSLDQGNYGYTF. The CDR3 bases are TGCGCCAGCAGCTTGGATCAGGGTAACTATGGCTACACCTTC.

This clonotype has only a few counts. The chain recombines TRBV7-2 with TRBJ2-5; 8 bases fit TRBD2. Germline V gene lookup returns CDR1 SGHTA and CDR2 FQGNSA. V lost 5 bases to trimming and J lost 3 bases; unmatched junction nucleotides: 5. The CDR3 runs 14 residues. The CDR3 nucleotides are TGTGCCAGCAGCCCAGCGGGGGCCGAAGAGACCCAGTACTTC. Translation: CASSPAGAEETQYF.

Points on this clonotype: The junction and the germline gene differ at one end; a read error may be behind it. The chain combines TRBV6-2 or TRBV6-3 with TRBJ2-4, with 7 bases matching TRBD2. This CDR3 has 12 amino acids. The germline gives CDR1 MNHEY, CDR2 SVGEGT. The CDR3 DNA sequence: TGTGCCAGCGAGGGTCCCGGGAGGCGCCCCTGTTTC. Its protein product is CASEGPGRRPCF.

The chain joins TRBV6-5 to TRBJ2-3; D possibly uses TRBD1 or TRBD2 (5 bases each). Trimming took off 6 bases at V and 0 bases at J, with 10 bases between the two ends. There are 14 residues in the CDR3. Per germline, CDR1 MNHEY and CDR2 SVGAGI. The CDR3 loop is CASSPGTSTDTQYF. The CDR3 DNA follows: TGTGCCAGCAGCCCCGGGACCAGCACAGATACGCAGTATTTT.

Only a few counts were recorded for this clonotype. The chain links TRBV20-1 to TRBJ2-3; TRBD2 matches 7 bases. Germline CDR1 reads DFQATT; CDR2 reads SNEGSKA (reference sequence). The CDR3 totals 15 residues. The junction had 11 bases not matched to a gene; V was cut back by 6 bases and J by 2 bases. This chain's CDR3 is CSAPLSGAYTDTQYF. The CDR3 nucleotides are TGCAGTGCCCCATTAAGCGGGGCCTACACAGATACGCAGTATTTT.

Only a few counts were recorded for this clonotype. This CDR3 reads CASTPFNGYTQYF. The CDR3 DNA is TGTGCCAGCACCCCTTTTAACGGGTATACGCAGTATTTT. V gene TRBV7-8 combines with J gene TRBJ2-3; the D is unclear. The ends were cut back, 7 bases at V and 7 bases at J, with 15 bases in the middle. Looked up from germline, CDR1 is SGHVS and CDR2 is FQNEAQ. The CDR3 is 13 residues long.

This sequence joins TRBV28 and TRBJ1-2; D not resolved. The CDR3 is made up of 15 amino acids. Germline CDR1 MDHEN, CDR2 SYDVKM. V was cut by 6 bases and J by 1 base, with 15 bases left in between. CDR3 nucleotide sequence: TGTGCCAGCAGCCCGCCCACAGCAAATAACTATGGCTACACCTTC. Encoded protein: CASSPPTANNYGYTF.

The chain combines TRBV7-2 with TRBJ2-7; no clear D. Trimming removed 3 bases from V and 3 bases from J, with 9 bases in between. The CDR3 length is 13 residues. Germline V gene sequence: CDR1 SGHTA, CDR2 FQGNSA. CDR3 coding DNA: TGTGCCAGCAGCTTTCCTCTGGTCTACGAGCAGTACTTC. It codes for CASSFPLVYEQYF.

This chain connects TRBV12-3 or TRBV12-4 to TRBJ2-1; unclear D gene. The CDR3 is 13 amino acids. V lost 3 bases, J lost 1 base, and 4 bases lay in between. The chain's CDR3 is CASSFGSYNEQFF. Here the CDR3 DNA reads TGTGCCAGCAGTTTCGGGTCCTACAATGAGCAGTTCTTC.

This clonotype has a handful of counts. This chain joins TRBV3-1 and TRBJ2-7, with D possibly TRBD1 on 6 matching bases. From germline, CDR1 is LGHDT and CDR2 YNNKEL (reference sequence). V was pared by 4 bases and J by 5 bases, with 12 bases between. This CDR3 spans 13 amino acids. CDR3 protein: CASSLIRGDEQYF. The CDR3 DNA reads as TGTGCCAGCAGCCTGATCAGGGGCGACGAGCAGTACTTC.

In this sample, this clonotype turned up a few times. V is TRBV4-1 and J is TRBJ1-1; TRBD1 might be the D (6 bases). The CDR3 has 12 residues. V lost 6 bases and J 11 bases, leaving 16 bases between the germline ends. Germline V gene sequence: CDR1 MGHRA, CDR2 YSYEKL. This CDR3 is CASSYLGDRAFF. In nucleotides, the CDR3 is TGCGCCAGCAGTTACCTTGGCGACAGGGCTTTCTTT.

CDR3 coding DNA: TGTGCCAGCAGCTTAGGATACGGCGAGACCCAGTACTTC. Translation: CASSLGYGETQYF. The chain is built from TRBV7-2 and TRBJ2-5; D gene ambiguous. Germline lookup yields CDR1 SGHTA and CDR2 FQGNSA. The CDR3 has 13 residues. With 1 base removed from V and 5 bases from J, the gap between germline ends came to 8 bases.

This clonotype has a count of ten or more. V gene TRBV20-1 combines with J gene TRBJ1-2; 7 bases map to TRBD1. Germline V CDR1 and CDR2: DFQATT, SNEGSKA (reference sequence). V trimming: 3 bases; J trimming: 4 bases; junction bases outside the gene matches: 5. CDR3 length equals 13 residues. The DNA for the CDR3 is TGCAGTGCTAGCCCCGGGACAGTCTATGGCTACACCTTC. Protein: CSASPGTVYGYTF.

V and J are TRBV10-3 and TRBJ1-5; 7 bases map to TRBD1. The CDR3 length is 14 residues. CDR1 ENHRY and CDR2 SYGVKD come from the germline V gene. J was trimmed by 11 bases and V by 5 bases; bases with no gene match: 12. CDR3 DNA: TGTGCCATCAGTTCGGGGACAGTTCTGGGGGCCCAGCATTTT. Amino acids: CAISSGTVLGAQHF.

The sample holds a few counts of this clonotype. The chain has TRBV2 and TRBJ1-5, with D possibly matching TRBD1 (6 bases). The CDR3 consists of 15 residues. Trimming stripped 2 bases from V and 3 bases from J, with 11 bases between. Germline V gene data show CDR1 as SNHLY and CDR2 as FYNNEI. This chain's CDR3 is CASSEQGLYNQPQHF. CDR3 nucleotide sequence: TGTGCCAGCAGTGAACAGGGGCTCTACAATCAGCCCCAGCATTTT.

This clonotype was counted many times. The chain uses TRBV5-6 and TRBJ1-3; no clear D. V lost 2 bases and J lost 3, with 3 bases in between. CDR1 and CDR2 (germline): SGHDT, YYEEEE. CDR3 length: 12 amino acids. The CDR3 loop is CASSFVGNTIYF. CDR3 nucleotides: TGTGCCAGCAGCTTCGTTGGAAACACCATATATTTT.

In regard to this clonotype: A single base separates this from a much larger clone, so it may be a read error. The gene calls are TRBV11-1 and TRBJ2-2; perhaps TRBD1 as D (6 bases). The CDR3 has 15 amino acids. The V gene lost 3 bases and the J gene lost 5 bases, with 13 bases spanning the gap. From germline, CDR1 is SGHAT and CDR2 FQDESV (reference sequence). This chain's CDR3 is CASSFRTDDTGELFF. CDR3 coding DNA: TGTGCCAGCAGCTTTCGGACAGACGATACCGGGGAGCTGTTTTTT.

The chain carries TRBV10-3 and TRBJ2-4; TRBD1 is a possible D gene (6 bases). V was cut by 3 bases and J by 1 base, with 10 bases left in between. CDR3 length: 15 amino acids. CDR1 ENHRY and CDR2 SYGVKD come from the germline V gene. CDR3 protein: CAISDSGVAKNIQYF. The CDR3 nucleotides are TGTGCCATCAGTGATTCAGGGGTGGCCAAAAACATTCAGTACTTC.

This clonotype was observed many times. The rearrangement joins TRBV20-1 to TRBJ2-7; D not resolved. CDR3 length equals 14 residues. Germline V gives CDR1 DFQATT, CDR2 SNEGSKA (reference sequence). Trimming removed 6 bases at V and 0 bases at J, with 15 bases between. The DNA of the CDR3 is TGCAGTGCGGCCAATTCTCAGTACTCCTACGAGCAGTACTTC. As protein: CSAANSQYSYEQYF.

The V gene is TRBV21-1, the J gene TRBJ2-1; the table gives TRBD2 as D, unverified against the DNA. TRBV21-1 constitutes a pseudogene. There are 16 residues in the CDR3. The CDR3 region is CASSRATGRAHNEQFF. Here the CDR3 DNA reads TGTGCCAGCAGCAGGGCGACAGGAAGGGCCCACAATGAGCAGTTCTTC.

This clonotype turned up a few times. The chain carries TRBV27 and TRBJ2-1, with 11 bases matching TRBD2. The germline V gene has CDR1 MNHEY and CDR2 SMNVEV (reference sequence). V shed 5 bases and J 2 bases; nucleotides not matched to a gene: 2. This CDR3 contains 15 residues. The CDR3 is CASSALAGAYNEQFF. The CDR3 DNA reads TGTGCCAGCAGTGCACTAGCGGGGGCCTACAATGAGCAGTTCTTC.